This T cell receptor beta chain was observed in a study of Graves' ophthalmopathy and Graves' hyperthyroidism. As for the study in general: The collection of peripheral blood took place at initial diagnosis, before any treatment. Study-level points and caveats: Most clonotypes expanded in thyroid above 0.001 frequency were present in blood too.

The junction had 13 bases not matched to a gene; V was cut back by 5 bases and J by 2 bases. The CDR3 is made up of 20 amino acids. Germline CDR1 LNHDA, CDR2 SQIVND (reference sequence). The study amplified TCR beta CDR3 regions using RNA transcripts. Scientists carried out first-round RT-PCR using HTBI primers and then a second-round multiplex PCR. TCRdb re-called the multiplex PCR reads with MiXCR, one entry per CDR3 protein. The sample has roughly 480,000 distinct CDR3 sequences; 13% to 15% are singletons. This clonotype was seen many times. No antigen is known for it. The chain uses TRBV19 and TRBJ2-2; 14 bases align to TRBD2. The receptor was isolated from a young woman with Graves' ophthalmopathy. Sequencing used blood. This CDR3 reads CASSRATQTSGRANTGELFF. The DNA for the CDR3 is TGTGCCAGTAGTCGGGCGACCCAGACTAGCGGGAGGGCCAACACCGGGGAGCTGTTTTTT.